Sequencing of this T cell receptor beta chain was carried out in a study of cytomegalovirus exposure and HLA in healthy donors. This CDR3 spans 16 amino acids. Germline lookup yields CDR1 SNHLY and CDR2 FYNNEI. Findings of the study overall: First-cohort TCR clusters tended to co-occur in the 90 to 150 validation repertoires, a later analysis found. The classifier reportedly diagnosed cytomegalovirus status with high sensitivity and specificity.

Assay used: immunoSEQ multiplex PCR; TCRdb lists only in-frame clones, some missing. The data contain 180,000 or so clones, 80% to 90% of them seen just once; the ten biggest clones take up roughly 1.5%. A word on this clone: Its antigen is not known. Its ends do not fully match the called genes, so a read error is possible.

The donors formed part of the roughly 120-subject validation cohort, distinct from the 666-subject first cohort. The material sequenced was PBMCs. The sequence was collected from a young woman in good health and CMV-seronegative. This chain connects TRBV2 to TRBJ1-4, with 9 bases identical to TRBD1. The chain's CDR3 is CASTELQGAEGEKLFF. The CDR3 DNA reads TGTGCCAGCACTGAACTACAGGGGGCGGAAGGGGAAAAACTGTTTTTT.